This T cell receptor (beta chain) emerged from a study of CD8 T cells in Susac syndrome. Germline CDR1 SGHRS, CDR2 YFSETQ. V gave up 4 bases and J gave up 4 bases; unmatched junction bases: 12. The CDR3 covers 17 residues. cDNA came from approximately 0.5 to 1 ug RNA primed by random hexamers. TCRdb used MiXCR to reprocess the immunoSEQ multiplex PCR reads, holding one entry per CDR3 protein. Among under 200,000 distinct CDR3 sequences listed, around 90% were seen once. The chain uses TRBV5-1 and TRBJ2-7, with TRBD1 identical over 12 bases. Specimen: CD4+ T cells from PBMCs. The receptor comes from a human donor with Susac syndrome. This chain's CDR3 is CASSPGVSGQGAYEQYF. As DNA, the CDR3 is TGCGCCAGCAGCCCGGGTGTATCGGGACAGGGGGCTTACGAGCAGTACTTC.